This T cell receptor (beta chain) derives from a study of shared clonotypes between healthy human individuals. This CDR3 has 14 residues. From germline, CDR1 is SGHTA and CDR2 FQGNSA. V dropped 5 bases and J dropped 3 bases, with 12 bases sitting between them. The protocol was immunoSEQ multiplex PCR, while the TCRdb copy is restricted to in-frame clones and leaves out a portion. The sample lists under 2.5 million clones; 85% to 95% were seen once. The donors, healthy adults who were HIV-negative, had experienced no recent acute infections or vaccinations. The sequence came from a young man in good health. Some clones in this sample may be carry-over from other donors' samples. The V call is TRBV7-2, the J call TRBJ2-3, with a tentative D call TRBD2 (5 bases). Sequencing was performed on naive CD4+ T cells from PBMCs. Subset defined: CD45RA+ positively selected. CDR3 loop: CASSTRGRTDTQYF. DNA of the CDR3: TGTGCCAGCAGCACACGAGGGCGTACAGATACGCAGTATTTT.